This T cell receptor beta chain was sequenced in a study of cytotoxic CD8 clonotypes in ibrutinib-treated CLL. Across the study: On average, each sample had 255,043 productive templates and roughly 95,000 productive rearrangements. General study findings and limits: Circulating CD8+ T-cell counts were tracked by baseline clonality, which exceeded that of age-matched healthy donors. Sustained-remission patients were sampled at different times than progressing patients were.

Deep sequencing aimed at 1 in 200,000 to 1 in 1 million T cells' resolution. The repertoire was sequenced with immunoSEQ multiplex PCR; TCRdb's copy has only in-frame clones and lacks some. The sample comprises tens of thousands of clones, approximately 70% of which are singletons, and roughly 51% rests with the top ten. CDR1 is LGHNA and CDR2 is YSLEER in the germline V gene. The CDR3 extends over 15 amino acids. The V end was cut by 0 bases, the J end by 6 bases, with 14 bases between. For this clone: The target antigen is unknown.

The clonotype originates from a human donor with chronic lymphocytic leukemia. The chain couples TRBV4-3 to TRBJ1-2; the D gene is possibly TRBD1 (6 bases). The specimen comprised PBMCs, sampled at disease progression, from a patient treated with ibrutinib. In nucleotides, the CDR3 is TGCGCCAGCAGCCAAGATATAGGGGGACTGGATGGCTACACCTTC. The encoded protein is CASSQDIGGLDGYTF.